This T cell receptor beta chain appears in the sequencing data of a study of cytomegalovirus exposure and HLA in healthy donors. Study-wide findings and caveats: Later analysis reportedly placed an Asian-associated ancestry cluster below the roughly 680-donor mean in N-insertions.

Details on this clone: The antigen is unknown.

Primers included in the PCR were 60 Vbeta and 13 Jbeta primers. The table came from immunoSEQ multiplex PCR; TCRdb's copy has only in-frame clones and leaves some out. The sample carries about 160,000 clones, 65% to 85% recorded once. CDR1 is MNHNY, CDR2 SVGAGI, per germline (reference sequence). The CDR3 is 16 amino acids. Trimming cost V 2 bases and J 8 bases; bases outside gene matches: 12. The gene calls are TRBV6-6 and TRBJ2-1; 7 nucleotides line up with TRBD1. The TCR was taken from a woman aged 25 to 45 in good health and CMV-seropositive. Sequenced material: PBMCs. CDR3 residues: CASSYPRQGWYDEQFF. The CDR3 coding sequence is TGTGCCAGCAGTTACCCTAGACAGGGATGGTACGATGAGCAGTTCTTC.